This T cell receptor (beta chain) originates from a study of blood T cell repertoires in COVID-19. The CDR3 is made up of 14 amino acids. The junction had 9 bases not matched to a gene; V was cut back by 7 bases and J by 4 bases. Germline values: CDR1 LGHDT, CDR2 YNNKEL (reference sequence). Produced via immunoSEQ multiplex PCR; TCRdb's table is partial and in-frame only. In the table there are 110,000 to 150,000 clones, 85% to 90% of which are singletons. The clonotype comes from a woman of 80 years or more with acute or convalescent COVID-19. Sequences were obtained from peripheral blood. The gene calls are TRBV3-1 (or the pseudogene TRBV3-2) and TRBJ1-1; 7 bases are shared with TRBD1. CDR3 protein: CASNQGGYSTEAFF. For the CDR3, the DNA is TGTGCCAGCAACCAGGGGGGGTACAGCACTGAAGCTTTCTTT.